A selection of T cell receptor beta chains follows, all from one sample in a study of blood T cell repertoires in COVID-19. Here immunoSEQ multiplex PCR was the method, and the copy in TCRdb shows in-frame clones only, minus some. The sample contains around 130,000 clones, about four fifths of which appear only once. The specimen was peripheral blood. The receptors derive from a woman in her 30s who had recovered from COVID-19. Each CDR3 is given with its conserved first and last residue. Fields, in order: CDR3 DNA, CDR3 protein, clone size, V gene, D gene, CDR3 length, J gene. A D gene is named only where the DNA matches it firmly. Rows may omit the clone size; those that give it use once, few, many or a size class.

CDR3nt: TGTGCCAGCAGCCTAGAGGGGGGGATAACTAGCACAGATACGCAGTATTTT
CDR3aa: CASSLEGGITSTDTQYF
abundance: NA
v_gene: TRBV9
d_gene: NA
len: 17
j_gene: TRBJ2-3

CDR3nt: TGTGCCAGCAGCTTACCCTGGACAGGCACAGATACGCAGTATTTT
CDR3aa: CASSLPWTGTDTQYF
abundance: few
v_gene: TRBV7-9
d_gene: NA
len: 15
j_gene: TRBJ2-3

CDR3nt: TGTGCCTGGAGCGGAGACAGGGTAGGGGAAAAACTGTTTTTT
CDR3aa: CAWSGDRVGEKLFF
abundance: few
v_gene: TRBV30
d_gene: TRBD1
len: 14
j_gene: TRBJ1-4

CDR3nt: TGCGCCAGCAGCTTCCGGACAGGGAACAACTATGGCTACACCTTC
CDR3aa: CASSFRTGNNYGYTF
abundance: NA
v_gene: TRBV5-1
d_gene: TRBD1
len: 15
j_gene: TRBJ1-2

CDR3nt: TGTGCCAGCAGCCCCGGGACTAGCACCGGGGAGCTGTTTTTT
CDR3aa: CASSPGTSTGELFF
abundance: once
v_gene: TRBV9
d_gene: TRBD2
len: 14
j_gene: TRBJ2-2

CDR3nt: TGTGCCAGCTCACCAAGGACTAGCGGCCAAGGCGGATACGAGCAGTACTTC
CDR3aa: CASSPRTSGQGGYEQYF
abundance: NA
v_gene: TRBV18
d_gene: TRBD2
len: 17
j_gene: TRBJ2-7

CDR3nt: TGTGCCAGCTCCCTAGACGGACTTCTTCCCTACGAGCAGTACTTC
CDR3aa: CASSLDGLLPYEQYF
abundance: NA
v_gene: TRBV18
d_gene: NA
len: 15
j_gene: TRBJ2-7

CDR3nt: TGTGCTAGCAGCTTAACGCCTAGCGGGATAGAGACCCAGTACTTC
CDR3aa: CASSLTPSGIETQYF
abundance: NA
v_gene: TRBV7-7
d_gene: TRBD2
len: 15
j_gene: TRBJ2-5

CDR3nt: TGTGCCAGCAGCTATTTACAGGGTACCAATGAGCAGTTCTTC
CDR3aa: CASSYLQGTNEQFF
abundance: NA
v_gene: TRBV6-6
d_gene: NA
len: 14
j_gene: TRBJ2-1

CDR3nt: TGTGCCAGCAGTTACTCGGGACACCACGAGCAGTACTTC
CDR3aa: CASSYSGHHEQYF
abundance: NA
v_gene: TRBV6-5
d_gene: NA
len: 13
j_gene: TRBJ2-7

CDR3nt: TGCGCCAGCGGACAGGGGTTGAACACTGAAGCTTTCTTT
CDR3aa: CASGQGLNTEAFF
abundance: NA
v_gene: TRBV5-1
d_gene: TRBD1
len: 13
j_gene: TRBJ1-1

CDR3nt: TGTGCCAGCAGACCGGGACTAGCCTCCTACGAGCAGTACTTC
CDR3aa: CASRPGLASYEQYF
abundance: NA
v_gene: TRBV6-5
d_gene: TRBD2
len: 14
j_gene: TRBJ2-7

CDR3nt: TGTGCCTGGAGTATGGGAGACCCTAAAAACATTCAGTACTTC
CDR3aa: CAWSMGDPKNIQYF
abundance: NA
v_gene: TRBV30
d_gene: NA
len: 14
j_gene: TRBJ2-4

CDR3nt: TGCGCCAGCAGCTTGGGGGCGGGGGCTTTTGTTGAAAAACTGTTTTTT
CDR3aa: CASSLGAGAFVEKLFF
abundance: NA
v_gene: TRBV5-1
d_gene: NA
len: 16
j_gene: TRBJ1-4

CDR3nt: TGTGCCAGCAGCCCCCGGTGGGGGACAACGAACACCGGGGAGCTGTTTTTT
CDR3aa: CASSPRWGTTNTGELFF
abundance: NA
v_gene: TRBV13
d_gene: NA
len: 17
j_gene: TRBJ2-2

CDR3nt: TGTGCCAGCAGCTTATCCCTCGGACAGGTCAATGGCTACACCTTC
CDR3aa: CASSLSLGQVNGYTF
abundance: NA
v_gene: TRBV7-9
d_gene: TRBD1
len: 15
j_gene: TRBJ1-2

CDR3nt: TGTGCCAGCAGCTTGGAGCTGACTCGGATGGAAGAGACCCAGTACTTC
CDR3aa: CASSLELTRMEETQYF
abundance: NA
v_gene: TRBV5-4
d_gene: NA
len: 16
j_gene: TRBJ2-5

CDR3nt: TGTGCCAGCAGCTTAGGCGGCGGGAGGGGTCAAGAGACCCAGTACTTC
CDR3aa: CASSLGGGRGQETQYF
abundance: NA
v_gene: TRBV7-8
d_gene: TRBD2
len: 16
j_gene: TRBJ2-5

CDR3nt: TGTGCCTGGAGTTCGGGGGTTAGTCAGCCCCAGCATTTT
CDR3aa: CAWSSGVSQPQHF
abundance: NA
v_gene: TRBV30
d_gene: NA
len: 13
j_gene: TRBJ1-5

CDR3nt: TGTGCCAGCAGCTTAGATCTGAGGGACTACGAGCAGTACTTC
CDR3aa: CASSLDLRDYEQYF
abundance: NA
v_gene: TRBV11-2
d_gene: NA
len: 14
j_gene: TRBJ2-7

CDR3nt: TGTGCCAGTTCGATCACAGGGTTTGATTCACCCCTCCACTTT
CDR3aa: CASSITGFDSPLHF
abundance: many
v_gene: TRBV19
d_gene: NA
len: 14
j_gene: TRBJ1-6

CDR3nt: TGTGCCTGGACAGGCACCGGGGAGCTGTTTTTT
CDR3aa: CAWTGTGELFF
abundance: NA
v_gene: TRBV30
d_gene: NA
len: 11
j_gene: TRBJ2-2

CDR3nt: TGTGCCAGCAGCTTAACAGAAAAAACAGGGAGCAATCAGCCCCAGCATTTT
CDR3aa: CASSLTEKTGSNQPQHF
abundance: NA
v_gene: TRBV7-6
d_gene: NA
len: 17
j_gene: TRBJ1-5

CDR3nt: TGTGCCAGCAGCGTAGCGGCGGGAAAGAACACTGAAGCTTTCTTT
CDR3aa: CASSVAAGKNTEAFF
abundance: NA
v_gene: TRBV9
d_gene: NA
len: 15
j_gene: TRBJ1-1

CDR3nt: TGTGCCAGCAGTCCGAGGACAGGTCTTAACTATGGCTACACCTTC
CDR3aa: CASSPRTGLNYGYTF
abundance: many
v_gene: TRBV7-9
d_gene: TRBD1
len: 15
j_gene: TRBJ1-2

CDR3nt: TGTGCCAGCGCTACCCCGGGACAACCAAATTCACCCCTCCACTTT
CDR3aa: CASATPGQPNSPLHF
abundance: NA
v_gene: TRBV27
d_gene: NA
len: 15
j_gene: TRBJ1-6

CDR3nt: TGTGCCAGCAGTTCTTTAGACACCCAAGAGACCCAGTACTTC
CDR3aa: CASSSLDTQETQYF
abundance: NA
v_gene: TRBV27
d_gene: NA
len: 14
j_gene: TRBJ2-5

CDR3nt: TGTGCCATCAGTGCCCCGAGGTCAGGGGCGGCCCATGGCTACACCTTC
CDR3aa: CAISAPRSGAAHGYTF
abundance: NA
v_gene: TRBV10-3
d_gene: NA
len: 16
j_gene: TRBJ1-2

CDR3nt: TGTGCCAGCAGTGTAGGACAGGAGCTAAGTCCCATATATTTT
CDR3aa: CASSVGQELSPIYF
abundance: NA
v_gene: TRBV2
d_gene: TRBD1
len: 14
j_gene: TRBJ1-3

CDR3nt: TGTGCCAGCAGTTTATCGAGCGGGGGGAACACCGGGGAGCTGTTTTTT
CDR3aa: CASSLSSGGNTGELFF
abundance: NA
v_gene: TRBV27
d_gene: TRBD2
len: 16
j_gene: TRBJ2-2

CDR3nt: TGTGCCAGTAGTATGATCGGGACAGACTATGGCTACACCTTC
CDR3aa: CASSMIGTDYGYTF
abundance: NA
v_gene: TRBV19
d_gene: TRBD1
len: 14
j_gene: TRBJ1-2

CDR3nt: TGTGCCAGCACCAACACCGGGACAGGGATACGTGGCTACACCTTC
CDR3aa: CASTNTGTGIRGYTF
abundance: NA
v_gene: TRBV6-5
d_gene: TRBD1
len: 15
j_gene: TRBJ1-2

CDR3nt: TGTGCCAGTAGTGACCCGGGACAGCACCAAGAGACCCAGTACTTC
CDR3aa: CASSDPGQHQETQYF
abundance: NA
v_gene: TRBV19
d_gene: TRBD1
len: 15
j_gene: TRBJ2-5

CDR3nt: TGTGCCAGCAGCGTAGGCGCGGGAGGGCCCTTGGGCAATGAGCAGTTCTTC
CDR3aa: CASSVGAGGPLGNEQFF
abundance: NA
v_gene: TRBV9
d_gene: TRBD2
len: 17
j_gene: TRBJ2-1

CDR3nt: TGTGCCAGCAGCCTAGAGGGACAGTTAAGCTCCTACGAGCAGTACTTC
CDR3aa: CASSLEGQLSSYEQYF
abundance: NA
v_gene: TRBV2
d_gene: TRBD1
len: 16
j_gene: TRBJ2-7

CDR3nt: TGTGCCAGCAGCTCGGGACTCATGAGCTCTGGAAACACCATATATTTT
CDR3aa: CASSSGLMSSGNTIYF
abundance: NA
v_gene: TRBV5-5
d_gene: NA
len: 16
j_gene: TRBJ1-3

CDR3nt: TGTGCCAGCAGTGATTCAAGGGAGGGAGGGCAGTACTTC
CDR3aa: CASSDSREGGQYF
abundance: NA
v_gene: TRBV6-1
d_gene: TRBD2
len: 13
j_gene: TRBJ2-7

CDR3nt: TGTGCCAGCAGCTTGGGGGCACGGGACAAAAACATTCAGTACTTC
CDR3aa: CASSLGARDKNIQYF
abundance: NA
v_gene: TRBV5-6
d_gene: NA
len: 15
j_gene: TRBJ2-4

CDR3nt: TGTGCCAGAAGGTCCCGGGAGGGACCGACTAGCCGGGAGACCCAGTACTTC
CDR3aa: CARRSREGPTSRETQYF
abundance: NA
v_gene: TRBV7-5
d_gene: NA
len: 17
j_gene: TRBJ2-5

CDR3nt: TGCGCCAGCAGCCTGCAACAGGGGGCGACAGATACGCAGTATTTT
CDR3aa: CASSLQQGATDTQYF
abundance: NA
v_gene: TRBV5-1
d_gene: TRBD1
len: 15
j_gene: TRBJ2-3

CDR3nt: TGTGCCACCAGTGATTTGGAGCCAGGGGGTATCAACTATGGCTACACCTTC
CDR3aa: CATSDLEPGGINYGYTF
abundance: NA
v_gene: TRBV24-1
d_gene: TRBD1
len: 17
j_gene: TRBJ1-2

CDR3nt: TGTGCCAGCAGTTACTCGAATGGACAAGGGAACACTGAAGCTTTCTTT
CDR3aa: CASSYSNGQGNTEAFF
abundance: once
v_gene: TRBV6-2/TRBV6-3
d_gene: NA
len: 16
j_gene: TRBJ1-1

CDR3nt: TGCGCCAGCAGCGCTGGACAGGGAGAGGGTGAGCAGTTCTTC
CDR3aa: CASSAGQGEGEQFF
abundance: NA
v_gene: TRBV5-1
d_gene: TRBD1
len: 14
j_gene: TRBJ2-1

CDR3nt: TGTGCCAGCAGCCCCCACCCGGGGGGGAAAGAGACCCAGTACTTC
CDR3aa: CASSPHPGGKETQYF
abundance: NA
v_gene: TRBV11-2
d_gene: TRBD2
len: 15
j_gene: TRBJ2-5

CDR3nt: TGCGCCAGCAGCTTGGTTGCGGGAAGCTCCTACAATGAGCAGTTCTTC
CDR3aa: CASSLVAGSSYNEQFF
abundance: NA
v_gene: TRBV5-1
d_gene: NA
len: 16
j_gene: TRBJ2-1

CDR3nt: TGCAGCGCAGAACAGGGCCTACTGACCCCTCATGAGCAGTTCTTC
CDR3aa: CSAEQGLLTPHEQFF
abundance: NA
v_gene: TRBV29-1
d_gene: NA
len: 15
j_gene: TRBJ2-1

CDR3nt: TGTGCCAGCAGAGGGAGTAGCAATCAGCCCCAGCATTTT
CDR3aa: CASRGSSNQPQHF
abundance: NA
v_gene: TRBV6-5
d_gene: NA
len: 13
j_gene: TRBJ1-5

CDR3nt: TGTGCCAGCAGTTACCGGGACAGGGCTAACTATGGCTACACCTTC
CDR3aa: CASSYRDRANYGYTF
abundance: NA
v_gene: TRBV6-2/TRBV6-3
d_gene: TRBD1
len: 15
j_gene: TRBJ1-2

CDR3nt: TGTGCCAGCCGGACTAGCCGTCCAGATACGCAGTATTTT
CDR3aa: CASRTSRPDTQYF
abundance: NA
v_gene: TRBV6-5
d_gene: TRBD2
len: 13
j_gene: TRBJ2-3

CDR3nt: TGTGCCAGCAGTGAGAGGGGGCTCGGTGGCTACACCTTC
CDR3aa: CASSERGLGGYTF
abundance: NA
v_gene: TRBV6-1
d_gene: TRBD1
len: 13
j_gene: TRBJ1-2

CDR3nt: TGTGCCTGGGGAGAGGGGGCCGTGAACACTGAAGCTTTCTTT
CDR3aa: CAWGEGAVNTEAFF
abundance: NA
v_gene: TRBV30
d_gene: TRBD1
len: 14
j_gene: TRBJ1-1

CDR3nt: TGTGCCATCCGGGAAGGTTCGAACACCGGGGAGCTGTTTTTT
CDR3aa: CAIREGSNTGELFF
abundance: NA
v_gene: TRBV18
d_gene: NA
len: 14
j_gene: TRBJ2-2

CDR3nt: TGTGCCAGTAGTATAGGAGCGGGAGGCACCGGGGAGCTGTTTTTT
CDR3aa: CASSIGAGGTGELFF
abundance: NA
v_gene: TRBV19
d_gene: TRBD2
len: 15
j_gene: TRBJ2-2

CDR3nt: TGTGCCTGGAAATCTAGCGGGGGCTACAATGAGCAGTTCTTC
CDR3aa: CAWKSSGGYNEQFF
abundance: NA
v_gene: TRBV30
d_gene: TRBD2
len: 14
j_gene: TRBJ2-1